Sequencing of this T cell receptor beta chain was carried out in a study of metastatic and nonmetastatic thyroid tumors. Nobody among the patients had been given any treatment before thyroid surgery. This clone was counted many times. V lost 1 base and J lost 4, with 12 bases in between. The CDR3 covers 15 residues. Germline values: CDR1 SGHAT, CDR2 FQNNGV. TCRdb reanalyzed the PCR reads with MiXCR. The data contain about 27,000 clones, about 15% of them singletons. The rearrangement links TRBV11-2 to TRBJ2-3; D is perhaps TRBD2 (6 bases). This receptor was identified in a male donor with papillary thyroid cancer or a benign thyroid nodule (not recorded which). Some clones in this sample may be carry-over from other donors' samples. Input material: blood. The CDR3 nucleotides are TGTGCCAGCAGCTTAGTCGTTGCGGGATCAGATACGCAGTATTTT. This gives the protein CASSLVVAGSDTQYF. Complete variable domain (other parts from reference TRBV11-2 and TRBJ2-3): EAGVAQSPRYKIIEKRQSVAFWCNPISGHATLYWYQQILGQGPKLLIQFQNNGVVDDSQLPKDRFSAERLKGVDSTLKIQPAKLEDSAVYLCASSLVVAGSDTQYFGPGTRLTVL.